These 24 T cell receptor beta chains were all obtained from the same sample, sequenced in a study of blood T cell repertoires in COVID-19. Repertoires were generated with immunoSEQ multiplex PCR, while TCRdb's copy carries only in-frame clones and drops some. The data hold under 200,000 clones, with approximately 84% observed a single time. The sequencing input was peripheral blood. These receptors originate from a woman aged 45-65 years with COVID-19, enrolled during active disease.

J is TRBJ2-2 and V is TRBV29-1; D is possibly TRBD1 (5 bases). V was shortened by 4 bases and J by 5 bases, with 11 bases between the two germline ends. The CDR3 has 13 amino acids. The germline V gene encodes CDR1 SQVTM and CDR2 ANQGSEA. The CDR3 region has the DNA TGCAGCGTTGCTGGACACAGGACCGGGGAGCTGTTTTTT. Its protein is CSVAGHRTGELFF.

This CDR3 is CASDRDRVSYTF. CDR3 nucleotide sequence: TGTGCCAGCGACCGGGACAGGGTGTCCTACACCTTC. The chain uses TRBV6-5 and TRBJ1-2; 9 positions match TRBD1. Germline CDR1 MNHEY, CDR2 SVGAGI. The CDR3 contains 12 residues. Unmatched junction bases numbered 8, after V lost 8 bases and J lost 10 bases.

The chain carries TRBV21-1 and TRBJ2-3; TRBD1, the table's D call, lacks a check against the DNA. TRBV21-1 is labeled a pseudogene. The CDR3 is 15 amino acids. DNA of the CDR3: TGTGCCAGCAGCCAGACACAGGGTTACACAGATACGCAGTATTTT. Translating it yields CASSQTQGYTDTQYF.

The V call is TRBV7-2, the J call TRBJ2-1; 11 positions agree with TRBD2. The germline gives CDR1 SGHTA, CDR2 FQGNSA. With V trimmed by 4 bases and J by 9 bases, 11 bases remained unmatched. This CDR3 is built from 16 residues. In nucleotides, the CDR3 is TGTGCCAGCAGCTGGAGTAGCGGGGGGGCCGGAAGTGAGCAGTTCTTC. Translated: CASSWSSGGAGSEQFF.

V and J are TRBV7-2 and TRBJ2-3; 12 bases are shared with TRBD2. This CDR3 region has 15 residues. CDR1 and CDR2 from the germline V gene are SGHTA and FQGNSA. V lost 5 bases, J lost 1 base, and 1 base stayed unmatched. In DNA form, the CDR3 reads TGTGCCAGCAGCAGGACTAGCGGGGGCACAGATACGCAGTATTTT. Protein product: CASSRTSGGTDTQYF.

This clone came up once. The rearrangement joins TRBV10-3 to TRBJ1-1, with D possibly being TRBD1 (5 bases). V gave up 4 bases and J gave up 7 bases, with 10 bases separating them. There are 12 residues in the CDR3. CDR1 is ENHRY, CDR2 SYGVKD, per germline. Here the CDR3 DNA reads TGTGCCATCAGTGGGCAGGGCTATGAAGCTTTCTTT. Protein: CAISGQGYEAFF.

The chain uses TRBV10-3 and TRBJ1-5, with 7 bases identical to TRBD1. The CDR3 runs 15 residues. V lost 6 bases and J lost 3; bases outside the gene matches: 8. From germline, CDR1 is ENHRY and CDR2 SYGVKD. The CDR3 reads CAIRAHGTDNQPQHF. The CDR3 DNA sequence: TGTGCCATCAGGGCACACGGGACAGACAATCAGCCCCAGCATTTT.

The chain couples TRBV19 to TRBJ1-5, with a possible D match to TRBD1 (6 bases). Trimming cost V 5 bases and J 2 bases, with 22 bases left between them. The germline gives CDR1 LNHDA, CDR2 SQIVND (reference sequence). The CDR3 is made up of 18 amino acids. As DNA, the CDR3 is TGTGCCAGTAGTCCTTCGGGACACCAGGCTGCGGGCAATCAGCCCCAGCATTTT. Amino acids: CASSPSGHQAAGNQPQHF.

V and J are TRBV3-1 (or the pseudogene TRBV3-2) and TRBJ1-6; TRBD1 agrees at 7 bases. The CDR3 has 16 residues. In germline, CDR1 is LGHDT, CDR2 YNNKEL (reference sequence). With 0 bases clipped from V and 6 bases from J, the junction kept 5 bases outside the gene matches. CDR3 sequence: CASSQDDRAGNSPLHF. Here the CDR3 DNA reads TGTGCCAGCAGCCAAGATGACAGGGCCGGTAATTCACCCCTCCACTTT.

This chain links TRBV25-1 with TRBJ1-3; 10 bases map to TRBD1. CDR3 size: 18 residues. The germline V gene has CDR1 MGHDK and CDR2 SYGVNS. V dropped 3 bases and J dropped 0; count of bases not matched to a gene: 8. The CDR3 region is CASSETGGTFSSGNTIYF. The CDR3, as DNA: TGTGCCAGCAGTGAGACAGGGGGCACCTTCAGCTCTGGAAACACCATATATTTT.

The CDR3 sequence is CASNQGSEGGYTF. CDR3 nucleotides: TGTGCCAGCAATCAGGGGTCAGAGGGTGGCTACACCTTC. This chain uses TRBV12-3 or TRBV12-4 with TRBJ1-2; D may be TRBD1 (6 bases). The CDR3 is made up of 13 amino acids. The V gene lost 7 bases and the J gene lost 7 bases, with 16 bases spanning the gap.

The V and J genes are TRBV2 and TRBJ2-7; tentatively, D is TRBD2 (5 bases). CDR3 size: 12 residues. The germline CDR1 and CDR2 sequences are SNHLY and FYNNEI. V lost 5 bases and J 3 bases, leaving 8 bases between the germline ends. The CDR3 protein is CASSPRGYEQYF. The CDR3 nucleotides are TGTGCCAGCAGTCCCCGGGGCTACGAGCAGTACTTC.

CDR3 in amino acids: CASSPCGYTF. The CDR3 coding sequence is TGTGCCAGCAGCCCCTGTGGCTACACCTTC. This sequence joins TRBV7-7 and TRBJ1-2; D is unclear. Germline assignment: CDR1 SSHAT and CDR2 FNYEAQ (reference sequence). The CDR3 is made up of 10 amino acids. The V gene lost 5 bases and the J gene lost 7 bases, with 5 bases spanning the gap. Combining the CDR3 with reference TRBV7-7 and TRBJ1-2 gives the whole variable domain GAGVSQSPRYKVTKRGQDVTLRCDPISSHATLYWYQQALGQGPEFLTYFNYEAQPDKSGLPSDRFSAERPEGSISTLTIQRTEQRDSAMYRCASSPCGYTFGSGTRLTVV.

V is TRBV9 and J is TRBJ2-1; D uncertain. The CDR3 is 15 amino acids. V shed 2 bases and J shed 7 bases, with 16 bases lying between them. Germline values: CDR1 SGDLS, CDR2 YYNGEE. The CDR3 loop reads CASSVDAEAWNEQFF. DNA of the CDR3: TGTGCCAGCAGCGTCGACGCCGAGGCGTGGAATGAGCAGTTCTTC.

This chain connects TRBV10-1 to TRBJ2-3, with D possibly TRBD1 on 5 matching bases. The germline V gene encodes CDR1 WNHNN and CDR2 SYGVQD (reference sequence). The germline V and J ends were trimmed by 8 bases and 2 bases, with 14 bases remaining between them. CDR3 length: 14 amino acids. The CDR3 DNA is TGCGCCAGCCAAGACAGCAAAAACACAGATACGCAGTATTTT. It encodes CASQDSKNTDTQYF.

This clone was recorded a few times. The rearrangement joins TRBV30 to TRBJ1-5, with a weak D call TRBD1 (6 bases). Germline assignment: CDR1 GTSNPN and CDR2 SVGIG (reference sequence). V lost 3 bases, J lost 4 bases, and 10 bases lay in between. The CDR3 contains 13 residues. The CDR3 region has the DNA TGTGCCTGGAGGGGGCAGGGGAATCAGCCCCAGCATTTT. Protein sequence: CAWRGQGNQPQHF.

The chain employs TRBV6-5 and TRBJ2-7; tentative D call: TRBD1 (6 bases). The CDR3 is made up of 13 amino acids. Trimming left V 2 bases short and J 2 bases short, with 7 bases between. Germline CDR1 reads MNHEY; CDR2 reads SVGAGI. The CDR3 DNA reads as TGTGCCAGCAGTTACGACAGGACCTACGAGCAGTACTTC. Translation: CASSYDRTYEQYF.

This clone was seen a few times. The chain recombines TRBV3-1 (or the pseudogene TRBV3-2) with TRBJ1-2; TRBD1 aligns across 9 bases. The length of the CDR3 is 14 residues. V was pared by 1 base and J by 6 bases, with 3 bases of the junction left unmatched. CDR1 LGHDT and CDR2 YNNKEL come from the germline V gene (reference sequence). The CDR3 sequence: CASSQADRGNGYTF. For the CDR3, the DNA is TGTGCCAGCAGCCAAGCGGACAGGGGTAATGGCTACACCTTC.

The CDR3 sequence is CASSLAPGQGRNSPLHF. CDR3 sequence (DNA): TGCGCCAGCAGCTTGGCCCCGGGACAGGGGCGCAATTCACCCCTCCACTTT. The chain uses TRBV5-1 and TRBJ1-6; TRBD1 agrees at 10 bases. The junction had 7 bases not matched to a gene; V was cut back by 0 bases and J by 7 bases. Germline V lookup: CDR1 SGHRS, CDR2 YFSETQ. CDR3 length: 17 amino acids.

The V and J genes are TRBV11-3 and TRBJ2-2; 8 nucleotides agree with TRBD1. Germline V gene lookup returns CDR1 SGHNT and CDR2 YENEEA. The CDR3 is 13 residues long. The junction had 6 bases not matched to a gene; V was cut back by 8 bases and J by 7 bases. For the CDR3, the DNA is TGTGCCAGCGTCGGACAGGGATTCGGGGAGCTGTTTTTT. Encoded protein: CASVGQGFGELFF.

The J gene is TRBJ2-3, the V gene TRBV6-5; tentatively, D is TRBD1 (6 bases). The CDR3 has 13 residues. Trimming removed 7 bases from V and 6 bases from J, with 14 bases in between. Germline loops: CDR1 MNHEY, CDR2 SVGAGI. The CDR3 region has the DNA TGTGCCAGCATCAAGGGGGATCGGGATACGCAGTATTTT. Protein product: CASIKGDRDTQYF.

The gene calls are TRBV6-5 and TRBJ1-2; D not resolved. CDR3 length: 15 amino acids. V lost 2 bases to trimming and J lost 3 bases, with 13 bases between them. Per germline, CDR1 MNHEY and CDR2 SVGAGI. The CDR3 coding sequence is TGTGCCAGCAGTTACGGGCGAGGGATCGACTATGGCTACACCTTC. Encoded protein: CASSYGRGIDYGYTF.

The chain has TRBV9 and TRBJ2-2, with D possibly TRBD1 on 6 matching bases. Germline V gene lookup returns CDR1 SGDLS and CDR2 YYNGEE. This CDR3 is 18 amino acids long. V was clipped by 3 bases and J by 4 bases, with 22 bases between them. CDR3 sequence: CASSGSSRGQSFTGELFF. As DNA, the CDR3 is TGTGCCAGCAGCGGAAGTTCCAGGGGCCAAAGTTTCACCGGGGAGCTGTTTTTT.

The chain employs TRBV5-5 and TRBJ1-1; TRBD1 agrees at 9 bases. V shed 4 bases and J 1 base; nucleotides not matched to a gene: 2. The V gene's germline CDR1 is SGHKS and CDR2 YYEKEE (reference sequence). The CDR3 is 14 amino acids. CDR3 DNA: TGTGCCAGCAGCCGGGACAGGGCGAACACTGAAGCTTTCTTT. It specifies CASSRDRANTEAFF.